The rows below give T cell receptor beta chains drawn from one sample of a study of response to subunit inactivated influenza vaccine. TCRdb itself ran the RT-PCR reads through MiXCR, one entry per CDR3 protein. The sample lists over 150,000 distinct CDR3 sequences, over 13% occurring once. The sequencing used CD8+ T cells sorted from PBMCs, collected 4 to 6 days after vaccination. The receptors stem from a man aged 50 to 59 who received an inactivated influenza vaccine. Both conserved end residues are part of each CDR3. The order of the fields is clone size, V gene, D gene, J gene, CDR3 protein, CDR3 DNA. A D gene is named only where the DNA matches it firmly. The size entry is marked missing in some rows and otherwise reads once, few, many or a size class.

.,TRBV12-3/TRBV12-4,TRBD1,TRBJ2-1,CASSLGGRGQSNEQFF,TGTGCCAGCAGTTTAGGTGGCAGGGGGCAATCCAATGAGCAGTTCTTC
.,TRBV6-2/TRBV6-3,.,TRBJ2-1,CASRDKGGPFRFEQFF,TGTGCCAGCAGAGACAAGGGGGGGCCCTTCAGGTTTGAGCAGTTCTTC
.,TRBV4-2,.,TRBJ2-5,CASSQVKDIGRGPVQETQYF,TGTGCCAGCAGCCAAGTCAAAGATATAGGCAGGGGCCCTGTCCAAGAGACCCAGTACTTC
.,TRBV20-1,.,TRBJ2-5,CSAPSQGLMETQYF,TGCAGTGCCCCCTCTCAGGGGTTAATGGAGACCCAGTACTTC
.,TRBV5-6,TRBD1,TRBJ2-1,CASSGTASRVF,TGTGCCAGCAGCGGGACAGCTAGTCGGGTCTTC
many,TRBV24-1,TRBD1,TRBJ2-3,CATSDSGTGDGISVTDTQYF,TGTGCCACCAGTGATTCCGGGACAGGGGATGGGATCAGCGTCACAGATACGCAGTATTTT
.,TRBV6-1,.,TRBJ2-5,CASSDDSVTQYF,TGTGCCAGCAGTGACGATAGCGTGACCCAGTACTTC
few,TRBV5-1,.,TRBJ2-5,CASSLESSPVETQYF,TGCGCCAGCAGCTTGGAGAGCAGCCCCGTCGAGACCCAGTACTTC
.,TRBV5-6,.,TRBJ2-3,CASSYRGEDSDTQYF,TGTGCCAGCAGCTATCGAGGGGAAGATTCAGATACGCAGTATTTT
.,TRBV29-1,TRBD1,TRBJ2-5,CSVDLSTGGGETQYF,TGCAGCGTTGATCTTTCGACAGGGGGGGGAGAGACCCAGTACTTC
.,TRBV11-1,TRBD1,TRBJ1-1,CASSPTGVTEAFF,TGTGCCAGCAGCCCAACAGGGGTCACTGAAGCTTTCTTT
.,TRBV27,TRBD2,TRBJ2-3,CASSFAMAGGPDTQYF,TGTGCCAGCAGTTTTGCAATGGCGGGGGGGCCAGATACGCAGTATTTT
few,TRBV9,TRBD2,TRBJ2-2,CASSPSSGTGELFF,TGTGCCAGCAGCCCCTCTAGCGGCACCGGGGAGCTGTTTTTT
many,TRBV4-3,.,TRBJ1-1,CASSHGPNTEAFF,TGCGCCAGCAGCCACGGACCGAACACTGAAGCTTTCTTT
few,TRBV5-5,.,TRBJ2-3,CATRTFGMNADTQYF,TGTGCCACCAGGACATTCGGGATGAACGCAGATACGCAGTATTTT
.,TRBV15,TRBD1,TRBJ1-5,CATSRDRGGRQPQHF,TGTGCCACCAGCAGAGATCGAGGGGGCAGGCAGCCCCAGCATTTT
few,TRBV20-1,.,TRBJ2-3,CSASVVTDTQYF,TGCAGTGCTAGTGTCGTCACAGATACGCAGTATTTT
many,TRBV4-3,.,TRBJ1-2,CASSQDLLGLGYGYTF,TGCGCCAGCAGCCAAGATCTGCTGGGACTTGGTTATGGCTACACCTTC
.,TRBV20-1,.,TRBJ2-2,CSASSLNTGELFF,TGCAGTGCTAGTTCTTTGAACACCGGGGAGCTGTTTTTT
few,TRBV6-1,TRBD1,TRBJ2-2,CASSLWDRDTGELFF,TGTGCCAGCAGCCTCTGGGACAGAGACACCGGGGAGCTGTTTTTT
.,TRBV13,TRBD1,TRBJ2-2,CASSQGTGNTGELFF,TGTGCCAGCAGCCAGGGGACAGGGAACACCGGGGAGCTGTTTTTT
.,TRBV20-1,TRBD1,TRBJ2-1,CSAGPLGQGIRDEQFF,TGCAGTGCCGGACCCCTGGGACAGGGGATTAGAGATGAGCAGTTCTTC
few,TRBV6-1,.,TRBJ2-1,CASSPGGTSYNEQFF,TGTGCCAGCAGCCCTGGCGGGACCTCCTACAATGAGCAGTTCTTC
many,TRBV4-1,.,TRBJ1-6,CASSQSDSPLHF,TGCGCCAGCAGCCAGAGCGATTCACCCCTCCACTTT
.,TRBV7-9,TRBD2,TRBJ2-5,CALAGEQETQYF,TGTGCACTAGCGGGGGAGCAAGAGACCCAGTACTTC
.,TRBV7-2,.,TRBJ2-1,CASSLAAGAYSYNEQFF,TGTGCCAGCAGCTTAGCCGCCGGAGCCTACTCCTACAATGAGCAGTTCTTC
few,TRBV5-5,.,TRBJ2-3,CASSLVPWNTDTQYF,TGTGCCAGCAGCTTGGTCCCCTGGAACACAGATACGCAGTATTTT
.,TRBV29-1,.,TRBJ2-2,CSVEDPGVDYTGELFF,TGCAGCGTTGAAGATCCGGGGGTGGATTACACCGGGGAGCTGTTTTTT
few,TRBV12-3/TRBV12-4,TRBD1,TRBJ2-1,CASRRQGNGNEQFF,TGTGCCAGCAGGCGACAGGGGAATGGAAATGAGCAGTTCTTC
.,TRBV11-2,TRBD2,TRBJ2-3,CASSSLLAFTDTQYF,TGTGCCAGCAGCTCCTTACTAGCGTTCACAGATACGCAGTATTTT
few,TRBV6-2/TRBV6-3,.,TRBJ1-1,CASSLRPRNTEAFF,TGTGCCAGCAGTTTGCGGCCCCGGAACACTGAAGCTTTCTTT
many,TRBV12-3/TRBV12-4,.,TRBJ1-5,CASSLGGYQPQHF,TGTGCCAGCAGTTTAGGAGGCTACCAGCCCCAGCATTTT
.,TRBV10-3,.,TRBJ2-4,CAISEERAIAKNIQYF,TGTGCCATCAGTGAAGAGCGGGCTATAGCCAAAAACATTCAGTACTTC
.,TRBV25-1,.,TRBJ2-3,CASSDQYADTQYF,TGTGCCAGCAGTGACCAATACGCAGATACGCAGTATTTT
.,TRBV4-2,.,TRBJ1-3,CASSQEGLLSGNTIYF,TGTGCCAGCAGCCAAGAGGGTCTACTCTCTGGAAACACCATATATTTT
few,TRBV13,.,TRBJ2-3,CASSLGLQTSTDTQYF,TGTGCCAGCAGCTTAGGGTTGCAGACCAGCACAGATACGCAGTATTTT
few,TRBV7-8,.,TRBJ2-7,CASSFTGSYEQYF,TGTGCCAGCAGCTTTACAGGGAGCTACGAGCAGTACTTC
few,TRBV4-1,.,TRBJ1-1,CASSQTTEGPNTEAFF,TGCGCCAGCAGCCAAACGACAGAGGGCCCGAACACTGAAGCTTTCTTT
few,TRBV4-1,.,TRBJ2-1,CASSQGDRQDEQFF,TGCGCCAGCAGCCAAGGAGACAGGCAGGATGAGCAGTTCTTC
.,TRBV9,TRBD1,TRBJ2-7,CASSAGTGVQEQYF,TGTGCCAGCAGCGCCGGGACAGGGGTACAAGAGCAGTACTTC
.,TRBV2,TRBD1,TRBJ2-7,CASSGNRDRGIYEQYF,TGTGCCAGCAGCGGGAACCGGGACAGGGGAATCTACGAGCAGTACTTC
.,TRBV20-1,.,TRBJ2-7,CSARGVGSYEQYF,TGCAGTGCTAGAGGGGTCGGCTCCTACGAGCAGTACTTC
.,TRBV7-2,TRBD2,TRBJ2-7,CASSRTSREQYF,TGTGCCAGCAGCCGGACTAGCCGTGAGCAGTACTTC
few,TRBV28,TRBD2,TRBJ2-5,CASSSTGLRMETQYF,TGTGCCAGCAGTTCAACGGGACTAAGGATGGAGACCCAGTACTTC
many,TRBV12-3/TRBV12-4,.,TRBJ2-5,CASSLVGSLETQYF,TGTGCCAGCAGTTTAGTCGGTAGCTTGGAGACCCAGTACTTC
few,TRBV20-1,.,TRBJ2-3,CTAGSTDTQYF,TGCACCGCGGGAAGCACAGATACGCAGTATTTT
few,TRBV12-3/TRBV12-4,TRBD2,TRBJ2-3,CASSPGTSGRQYF,TGTGCCAGCAGCCCCGGGACTAGCGGGAGGCAGTATTTT
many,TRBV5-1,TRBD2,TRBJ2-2,CASSLGRLRRGGRTGELFF,TGCGCCAGCAGCTTGGGACGTTTGCGGCGGGGGGGCCGAACCGGGGAGCTGTTTTTT
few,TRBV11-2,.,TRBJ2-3,CASALGTDTQYF,TGTGCCAGCGCGTTGGGGACAGATACGCAGTATTTT
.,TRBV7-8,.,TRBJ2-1,CASSLAGHNYNEQFF,TGTGCCAGCAGCTTAGCGGGACACAATTACAATGAGCAGTTCTTC
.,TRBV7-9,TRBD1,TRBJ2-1,CASNPSDRVPTNNEQFF,TGTGCCAGCAACCCAAGCGACAGGGTCCCAACTAACAATGAGCAGTTCTTC
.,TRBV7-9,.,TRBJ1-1,CASTSRRGLTEAFF,TGTGCCAGCACCTCGCGGCGGGGTCTTACTGAAGCTTTCTTT
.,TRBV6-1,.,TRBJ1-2,CASSNGGAAAYGYTF,TGTGCCAGCAGCAACGGAGGGGCGGCGGCGTATGGCTACACCTTC
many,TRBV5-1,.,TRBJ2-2,CASSLGDTGELFF,TGCGCCAGCAGCTTGGGCGACACCGGGGAGCTGTTTTTT
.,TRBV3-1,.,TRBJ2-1,CASSKQGSSYNEQFF,TGTGCCAGCTCCAAGCAGGGGAGCTCCTACAATGAGCAGTTCTTC
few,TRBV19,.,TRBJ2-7,CASSIDGDYEQYF,TGTGCCAGTAGTATAGACGGGGACTACGAGCAGTACTTC
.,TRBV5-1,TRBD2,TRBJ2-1,CASSRDYNYNERFF,TGCGCCAGCAGCCGGGACTATAATTACAATGAGCGGTTCTTC
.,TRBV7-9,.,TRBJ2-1,CASSLSLAEQFF,TGTGCCAGCAGCTTAAGCCTAGCCGAGCAGTTCTTC
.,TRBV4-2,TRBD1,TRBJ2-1,CASSQVGQGFFSNEQFF,TGTGCCAGCAGCCAAGTAGGACAGGGGTTTTTTAGCAATGAGCAGTTCTTC
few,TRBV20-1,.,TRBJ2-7,CSARLAYSYEQYF,TGCAGTGCTAGACTGGCGTATTCCTACGAGCAGTACTTC